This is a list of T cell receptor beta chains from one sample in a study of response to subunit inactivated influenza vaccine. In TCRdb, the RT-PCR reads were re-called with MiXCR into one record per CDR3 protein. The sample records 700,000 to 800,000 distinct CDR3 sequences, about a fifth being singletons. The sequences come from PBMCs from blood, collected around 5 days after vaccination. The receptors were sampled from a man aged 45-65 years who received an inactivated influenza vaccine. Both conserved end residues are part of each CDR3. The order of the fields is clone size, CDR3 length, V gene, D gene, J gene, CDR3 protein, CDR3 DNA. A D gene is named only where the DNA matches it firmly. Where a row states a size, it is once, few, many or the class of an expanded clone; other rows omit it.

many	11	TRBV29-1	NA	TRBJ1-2	CSVSGVNGYTF	TGCAGCGTTTCAGGTGTTAATGGCTACACCTTC
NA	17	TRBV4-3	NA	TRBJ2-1	CASSQEANWRVDNEQFF	TGCGCCAGCAGCCAAGAAGCGAACTGGCGGGTGGACAATGAGCAGTTCTTC
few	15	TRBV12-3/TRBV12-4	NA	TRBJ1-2	CASSFTRRTNYGYTF	TGTGCCAGCAGTTTCACCCGGAGGACCAACTATGGCTACACCTTC
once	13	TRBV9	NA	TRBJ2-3	CASSVEGADTQYF	TGTGCCAGCAGCGTAGAGGGGGCAGATACGCAGTATTTT
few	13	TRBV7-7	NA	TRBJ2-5	CASSLYFTETQYF	TGTGCCAGCAGCTTATATTTCACCGAGACCCAGTACTTC
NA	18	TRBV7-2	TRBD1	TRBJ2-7	CASSFSYIGQGGSYEQYF	TGTGCCAGCAGTTTCAGCTACATTGGACAGGGGGGCTCCTACGAGCAGTACTTC
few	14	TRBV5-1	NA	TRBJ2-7	CASSLSEGKNEQYF	TGCGCCAGCAGCTTGAGCGAGGGGAAAAACGAGCAGTACTTC
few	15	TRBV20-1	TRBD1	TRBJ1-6	CSARERTGYNSPLHF	TGCAGTGCTAGAGAACGGACAGGGTACAATTCACCCCTCCACTTT
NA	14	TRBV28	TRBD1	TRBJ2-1	CASTLGQGAREQFF	TGTGCCAGCACCCTAGGACAGGGGGCTCGTGAGCAGTTCTTC
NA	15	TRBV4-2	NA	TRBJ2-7	CASSQREASSYEQYF	TGTGCCAGCAGCCAAAGGGAGGCGAGCTCCTACGAGCAGTACTTC
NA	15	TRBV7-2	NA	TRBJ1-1	CASSPSWGRNTEAFF	TGTGCCAGCAGCCCTAGTTGGGGGAGGAACACTGAAGCTTTCTTT
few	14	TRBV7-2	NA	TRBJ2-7	CASSLTGVRDEQYF	TGTGCCAGCAGCTTAACGGGTGTCAGGGACGAGCAGTACTTC
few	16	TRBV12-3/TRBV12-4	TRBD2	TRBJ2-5	CASSRGLAGGQETQYF	TGTGCCAGCAGCCGAGGACTAGCGGGAGGTCAAGAGACCCAGTACTTC
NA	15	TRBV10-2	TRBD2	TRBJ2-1	CASTTTSGRVNEQFF	TGCGCCAGCACAACGACTAGCGGGAGGGTTAATGAGCAGTTCTTC
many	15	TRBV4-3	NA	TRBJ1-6	CASSQGEGPYSPLHF	TGCGCCAGCAGCCAGGGGGAAGGGCCCTATTCACCCCTCCACTTT
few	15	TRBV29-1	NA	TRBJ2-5	CSVESNGGPTETQYF	TGCAGCGTTGAAAGTAACGGGGGTCCCACGGAGACCCAGTACTTC
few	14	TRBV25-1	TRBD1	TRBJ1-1	CASSATGGNTEAFF	TGTGCCAGCAGTGCAACAGGGGGCAACACTGAAGCTTTCTTT
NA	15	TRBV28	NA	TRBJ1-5	CASSVDILSNQPQHF	TGTGCCAGCAGTGTGGACATCCTTAGCAATCAGCCCCAGCATTTT
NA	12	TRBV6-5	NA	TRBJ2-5	CASGPREETQYF	TGTGCCAGCGGGCCTAGAGAAGAGACCCAGTACTTC
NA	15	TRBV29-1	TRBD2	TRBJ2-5	CSVLLPGGLQETQYF	TGCAGCGTTCTCCTCCCGGGAGGGTTACAAGAGACCCAGTACTTC
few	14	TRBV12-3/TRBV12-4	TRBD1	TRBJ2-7	CASSWGQGPYEQYF	TGTGCCAGCAGTTGGGGACAGGGACCCTACGAGCAGTACTTC
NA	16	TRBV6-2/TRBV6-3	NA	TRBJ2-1	CASSPLKTVAYNEQFF	TGTGCCAGCAGTCCCCTGAAGACTGTCGCCTACAATGAGCAGTTCTTC
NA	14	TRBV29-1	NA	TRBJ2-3	CSVPAHFDTDTQYF	TGCAGCGTCCCAGCGCATTTTGACACAGATACGCAGTATTTT
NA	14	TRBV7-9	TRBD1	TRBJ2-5	CASSPRTGEMSQYF	TGTGCCAGCAGCCCCCGGACAGGGGAAATGTCCCAGTACTTC
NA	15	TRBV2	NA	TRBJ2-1	CASSERGRADGKQFF	TGTGCCAGCAGTGAAAGGGGGAGGGCCGATGGAAAGCAGTTCTTC
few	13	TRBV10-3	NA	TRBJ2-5	CAMSMGHGETQYF	TGTGCCATGTCAATGGGACATGGGGAGACCCAGTACTTC
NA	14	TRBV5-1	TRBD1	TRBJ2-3	CASSYWTGDDTQYF	TGCGCCAGCAGTTATTGGACAGGGGACGATACGCAGTATTTT
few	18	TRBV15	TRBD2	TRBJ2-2	CATSRELAGGSNTGELFF	TGTGCCACCAGCAGAGAACTAGCGGGAGGCTCGAACACCGGGGAGCTGTTTTTT